The T cell receptor (beta chain) under discussion was sequenced for a study of a mutant IDH1 vaccine in newly diagnosed glioma. Study summary: Weeks 1, 3, 5, 7, 11, 15, 19 and 23 were when patients received their eight vaccinations. Overall study results and limits: Less than 95% of patients showed vaccine-induced immune responses across multiple MHC alleles. Pseudoprogression looked unconnected to shifts in top peripheral T cell clonotypes.

Points on this clone: Its antigen remains unknown.

This sample's time point: week 11, during vaccination. Each dose delivered 300 ug of mutant IDH1 20-mer peptide subcutaneously with imiquimod. The data were produced by immunoSEQ multiplex PCR, yet TCRdb's version contains in-frame clones alone and is incomplete. The table includes about 36,000 clones, 75% to 90% detected once. The starting material was peripheral blood mononuclear cells (PBMCs), obtained from a glioma patient whose treatment included an IDH1 peptide vaccine. The TCR sequence derives from a woman younger than 45 with glioma. Some clones in this sample may be carry-over from other donors' samples.

In DNA, the CDR3 is TGTGCCAGCAGCTTGGCCCGGACTAGAGGGTACAATGAGCAGTTCTTC. Amino acids: CASSLARTRGYNEQFF. The V and J genes are TRBV5-4 and TRBJ2-1; 7 nucleotides line up with TRBD2. The CDR3 extends over 16 amino acids. The germline gives CDR1 SGHNT, CDR2 YYREEE (reference sequence). V lost 0 bases to trimming and J lost 4 bases; unmatched junction nucleotides: 7.